Below, 25 T cell receptor beta chains from the same sample are listed, as sequenced in a study of CD8 T cells in ankylosing spondylitis. In TCRdb, the 5' RACE reads were re-called with MiXCR into one record per CDR3 protein. The sample shows just over 350,000 distinct CDR3 sequences, about 20% of them seen only once. Sequenced sample: blood, either unsorted or a sorted T cell fraction (not recorded which). The origin of the receptors is a male donor with ankylosing spondylitis or in good health (not recorded which).

This clonotype was seen only a few times. The chain uses TRBV5-1 and TRBJ2-4; 8 bases map to TRBD2. This CDR3 contains 16 residues. V trimming: 4 bases; J trimming: 1 base; junction bases outside the gene matches: 7. The germline V gene has CDR1 SGHRS and CDR2 YFSETQ. The CDR3 region is CASSLRGGWAKNIQYF. Here the CDR3 DNA reads TGCGCCAGCAGCCTCCGGGGGGGCTGGGCCAAAAACATTCAGTACTTC.

This clonotype has at least ten counts. J is TRBJ2-7 and V is TRBV5-5; weak D call: TRBD1 (5 bases). Deletions cut 3 bases from V and 2 bases from J, with 9 bases between. CDR3 length equals 13 residues. Germline loops: CDR1 SGHKS, CDR2 YYEKEE (reference sequence). CDR3 sequence reads: CASSSRQTYEQYF. The DNA for the CDR3 is TGTGCCAGCAGCTCCCGACAGACCTACGAGCAGTACTTC.

In this sample, this clonotype turned up a few times. This chain links TRBV2 with TRBJ2-7; 9 bases are a match to TRBD2. CDR1 is SNHLY, CDR2 FYNNEI, per germline. The CDR3 length is 15 residues. The ends lost 0 bases at V and 6 bases at J; junction bases unmatched: 6. CDR3 DNA: TGTGCCAGCAGTGAAGCCGGGACTAGCTCAGGCGAGCAGTACTTC. Translation gives CASSEAGTSSGEQYF.

J is TRBJ2-3 and V is TRBV19; D possibly matches TRBD1 or TRBD2 (5 bases each). The CDR3 runs 18 residues. V was clipped by 5 bases and J by 4 bases, with 25 bases between them. Germline V gene sequence: CDR1 LNHDA, CDR2 SQIVND (reference sequence). The CDR3 DNA is TGTGCCAGTAGTGGCCCCGAGCAGGGTGAGGGTCCGGCAGATACGCAGTATTTT. Protein sequence: CASSGPEQGEGPADTQYF. Filled out from reference TRBV19 and TRBJ2-3, the complete variable domain reads DGGITQSPKYLFRKEGQNVTLSCEQNLNHDAMYWYRQDPGQGLRLIYYSQIVNDFQKGDIAEGYSVSREKKESFPLTVTSAQKNPTAFYLCASSGPEQGEGPADTQYFGPGTRLTVL.

This clonotype has a handful of counts. The chain recombines TRBV12-3 or TRBV12-4 with TRBJ2-2; a possible D gene is TRBD2 (6 bases). The V gene lost 3 bases and the J gene lost 6 bases, with 11 bases spanning the gap. The CDR3 loop spans 14 amino acids. The CDR3 reads CASSFRGFAGELFF. The CDR3 DNA reads TGTGCCAGCAGTTTTCGGGGGTTCGCCGGGGAGCTGTTTTTT.

As concerns this clonotype: The junction and the germline gene differ at one end; a read error may be behind it. V gene TRBV24-1 combines with J gene TRBJ2-4; 9 bases fit TRBD1. Looked up from germline, CDR1 is KGHDR and CDR2 is SFDVKD. The CDR3 is 12 amino acids. CDR3 sequence (DNA): TGTGCCACCAGTTCGAGGACAGGGGAGGTTTTGTTC. Residues: CATSSRTGEVLF.

V and J are TRBV7-9 and TRBJ2-7, with TRBD1 matching 8 bases. This CDR3 has 16 residues. The trim removed 5 bases at V and 5 bases at J, leaving 14 bases unmatched. Germline assignment: CDR1 SEHNR and CDR2 FQNEAQ (reference sequence). The CDR3 nucleotides read TGTGCCAGCAGCCCCCGGACAGGGTCTACCGGGGACGAGCAGTACTTC. Encoded protein: CASSPRTGSTGDEQYF.

In this sample, this clonotype turned up a few times. The V gene is TRBV9, the J gene TRBJ2-1; 7 bases are a match to TRBD1. From germline, CDR1 is SGDLS and CDR2 YYNGEE. Unmatched junction bases numbered 10, after V lost 0 bases and J lost 4 bases. The CDR3 totals 17 residues. CDR3 DNA: TGTGCCAGCAGCGTAGGCCGACAGGGAGAAGTATACAATGAGCAGTTCTTC. The encoded protein is CASSVGRQGEVYNEQFF.

This clonotype showed up just a few times. The chain carries TRBV5-5 and TRBJ1-5; D remains ambiguous. The V gene lost 1 base and the J gene lost 2 bases, with 13 bases spanning the gap. The germline V gene encodes CDR1 SGHKS and CDR2 YYEKEE (reference sequence). There are 16 residues in the CDR3. DNA of the CDR3: TGTGCCAGCAGCTTGACCGAAAAGAAGGGCAATCAGCCCCAGCATTTT. This codes for CASSLTEKKGNQPQHF.

CDR3 residues: CASSQDSGYEQYF. CDR3 coding DNA: TGCGCCAGCAGCCAAGATAGCGGATACGAGCAGTACTTC. The V call is TRBV4-1, the J call TRBJ2-7; the D gene is possibly TRBD2 (6 bases). Deletions cut 0 bases from V and 4 bases from J, with 7 bases between. From germline, CDR1 is MGHRA and CDR2 YSYEKL. The CDR3 runs to 13 residues.

This clonotype was counted only a few times. The rearrangement links TRBV15 to TRBJ2-5; TRBD1 might be the D (7 bases). Germline loops: CDR1 LNHNV, CDR2 YYDKDF (reference sequence). Trimming left V 3 bases short and J 4 bases short, with 18 bases between. CDR3 length equals 16 residues. CDR3 DNA: TGTGCCACCAGCAGGCTACAGGGGATGGAGGGAGAGACCCAGTACTTC. It encodes CATSRLQGMEGETQYF.

This clonotype was seen only a few times. The chain carries TRBV10-2 and TRBJ2-7; 8 nucleotides match TRBD2. V dropped 6 bases and J dropped 5; count of bases not matched to a gene: 3. Germline V lookup: CDR1 WSHSY, CDR2 SAAADI. The length of the CDR3 is 12 residues. CDR3 DNA sequence: TGCGCCAGCAGGTTTAGCGGGGACGAGCAGTACTTC. It translates to CASRFSGDEQYF.

The rearrangement links TRBV19 to TRBJ2-5; no firm D call. Germline V lookup: CDR1 LNHDA, CDR2 SQIVND (reference sequence). Trimming took off 5 bases at V and 5 bases at J, with 9 bases between the two ends. This CDR3 contains 12 residues. CDR3 in DNA: TGTGCCAGTAGTCATCCCTCCGAGACCCAGTACTTC. Its protein product is CASSHPSETQYF.

This chain links TRBV20-1 with TRBJ2-7, with TRBD2 matching over 13 bases. The germline CDR1 and CDR2 sequences are DFQATT and SNEGSKA (reference sequence). V lost 1 base, J lost 2 bases, and 2 bases stayed unmatched. CDR3 length: 15 amino acids. The CDR3 sequence is CSARGLAGGTYEQYF. CDR3 DNA sequence: TGCAGTGCTAGAGGACTAGCGGGGGGAACCTACGAGCAGTACTTC.

Note on this clonotype: Mismatch with germline at one junction end may stem from a read error. The rearrangement joins TRBV20-1 to TRBJ2-1; TRBD2 agrees at 12 bases. The CDR3 is made up of 17 amino acids. Germline V gene sequence: CDR1 DFQATT, CDR2 SNEGSKA (reference sequence). DNA for the CDR3: TGCTGTGCTAGAGATTTGACTAGCGGGGGTCTTTACAATGAGCAGTTCTTC. Amino acid sequence: CCARDLTSGGLYNEQFF.

This clonotype was seen a few times. The chain recombines TRBV29-1 with TRBJ2-7; 9 bases line up with TRBD1. The ends lost 5 bases at V and 6 bases at J; junction bases unmatched: 5. CDR3 length equals 12 residues. Germline V gene lookup returns CDR1 SQVTM and CDR2 ANQGSEA. The CDR3 region has the DNA TGCAGCGTTTCGGGACAGGGTCGCGAGCAGTACTTC. Protein sequence: CSVSGQGREQYF.

The genes are TRBV12-3 or TRBV12-4 and TRBJ1-5; tentative D call: TRBD1 (6 bases). The length of the CDR3 is 15 residues. Trimming cost V 3 bases and J 8 bases, with 17 bases left between them. CDR3 residues: CASSFGQGPLEPQHF. CDR3 in DNA: TGTGCCAGCAGTTTCGGCCAGGGGCCGCTTGAGCCCCAGCATTTT.

This chain uses TRBV25-1 with TRBJ2-3, with TRBD2 matching 7 bases. The V gene's germline CDR1 is MGHDK and CDR2 SYGVNS. V shed 1 base, J shed 1 base, and the junction held 2 bases outside the gene matches. CDR3 size: 15 residues. CDR3 residues: CASSESGRGTDTQYF. CDR3 DNA sequence: TGTGCCAGCAGTGAATCGGGGAGGGGCACAGATACGCAGTATTTT.

This clonotype was seen only a few times. This chain connects TRBV19 to TRBJ1-6; D gene ambiguous. The length of the CDR3 is 14 residues. Germline V CDR1 and CDR2: LNHDA, SQIVND (reference sequence). Trimming shortened V by 3 bases and J by 7 bases, and 10 bases separated the two germline ends. The DNA of the CDR3 is TGTGCCAGTAGTATCTCCGGGTCCAATTCACCCCTCCACTTT. Translating it yields CASSISGSNSPLHF.

The gene calls are TRBV11-1 and TRBJ1-1; TRBD1 might be the D (6 bases). The germline V and J ends were trimmed by 1 base and 3 bases, with 21 bases remaining between them. The V gene's germline CDR1 is SGHAT and CDR2 FQDESV (reference sequence). The CDR3 covers 18 residues. CDR3 DNA sequence: TGTGCCAGCAGCTTAGAAACACAGGGAACTGGTATGGACACTGAAGCTTTCTTT. This gives the protein CASSLETQGTGMDTEAFF.

V gene TRBV7-9 combines with J gene TRBJ2-2, with D maybe TRBD1 (5 bases). The germline gives CDR1 SEHNR, CDR2 FQNEAQ (reference sequence). Between the trimmed V and J ends, which lost 2 bases and 2 bases, there was a span of 6 bases. This CDR3 is built from 14 residues. In DNA form, the CDR3 reads TGTGCCAGCAGCTTACAGGGAAACACCGGGGAGCTGTTTTTT. Translating it yields CASSLQGNTGELFF.

This clonotype was seen a few times. A read error may account for a junction end that differs from germline. This rearrangement joins TRBV7-9 to TRBJ2-5; TRBD1 matches at 8 bases. The CDR3 extends over 13 amino acids. Germline V gives CDR1 SEHNR, CDR2 FQNEAQ (reference sequence). CDR3 in amino acids: CASSLDVTGVLRF. Here the CDR3 DNA reads TGTGCCAGCAGCTTGGACGTGACAGGGGTCCTCCGATTC.

The CDR3 sequence is CATRDTARETQYF. CDR3 DNA sequence: TGTGCCACCCGGGACACCGCCCGAGAGACCCAGTACTTC. The rearrangement joins TRBV24-1 to TRBJ2-5; perhaps TRBD1 as D (6 bases). The CDR3 has 13 amino acids. Germline V gene data show CDR1 as KGHDR and CDR2 as SFDVKD. The germline V and J ends were trimmed by 9 bases and 4 bases, with 14 bases remaining between them.

This clonotype was detected only a few times. The chain joins TRBV12-3 or TRBV12-4 to TRBJ2-5, with TRBD1 as a possible D gene (5 bases). CDR3 length: 13 residues. V dropped 6 bases and J dropped 5 bases, with 13 bases sitting between them. As DNA, the CDR3 is TGTGCCAGCAGCTCAGGGTATGGGGAGACCCAGTACTTC. Translated, it gives CASSSGYGETQYF.

The rearrangement uses TRBV10-2 and TRBJ2-7; D unresolved. Trimming took off 3 bases at V and 4 bases at J, with 10 bases between the two ends. The CDR3 loop spans 13 amino acids. The V gene's germline CDR1 is WSHSY and CDR2 SAAADI. This CDR3 reads CASSDPTPYEQYF. CDR3 nucleotide sequence: TGCGCCAGCAGTGACCCGACCCCGTACGAGCAGTACTTC.